This T cell receptor beta chain derives from a study of a mutant IDH1 vaccine in newly diagnosed glioma (dated by TCRdb to about 2021). Background on the whole study: Vaccination was initiated 4-6 weeks after radiotherapy alone, or concurrently with temozolomide cycles in the chemotherapy-containing groups. Longitudinal TCRB deep sequencing was performed for about two dozen treated patients wherever samples were available for exploratory analyses. Peripheral blood was drawn at six visits: V03 (baseline), V05, V07, V10, V12 and V13. Of the roughly 30 treated patients, 62.5% were male and about 40% were female, and a mean age of roughly 41 years was recorded. The week-35 safety follow-up took place at visit V12, and the week-47 end of study took place at visit V13. Before enrollment, most patients had been given radiochemotherapy with temozolomide as standard therapy, while the rest had received either radiotherapy alone or temozolomide alone. Here is what the overall study found, with its caveats: Pseudoprogression seemed to be unrelated to changes in the top peripheral T cell clonotypes found by TCRB sequencing. According to the authors, sample limitations meant that analyses of patient blood samples could not be reproduced. Across multiple MHC alleles, vaccine-induced immune responses were seen in roughly 93% of patients. Availability determined which PBMC samples were chosen for TCRB deep sequencing.

The receptor library was made with the immunoSEQ multiplex PCR assay. Rearranged TCR beta chain sequences were amplified with the hsTCRB Kit following the manufacturer's protocol. TCRB libraries were sequenced on an Illumina MiSeq. On the study's bioinformatics: The kit vendor's proprietary platform handled demultiplexing, trimming and gene mapping. TCRdb mirrors the immuneACCESS table, restricted to in-frame sequences. Some clones are absent from its copies; in checked studies, under half trace to an unresolved V gene, and the reason for the others is unknown. From that table come the V and J calls and clone size; the DNA was used to work out D and trimming. Present in this sample are some 57,000 clones, roughly 72% of which were seen just once. Over 4.5% of the sample comes from the top ten. The sample's time point label, in plain terms: week 47, end of study. Each vaccine dose, consisting of 300 ug of a 20-mer mutant IDH1 peptide in Montanide, was administered subcutaneously with topical imiquimod. Patients received eight vaccinations in weeks 1, 3, 5, 7, 11, 15, 19 and 23, corresponding to visits V03 through V10. All donors had newly diagnosed IDH1-mutant astrocytomas of WHO grade 3 or 4 that showed loss of nuclear ATRX. The samples were drawn from NOA16, a multicentre, single-arm, open-label phase I trial in Germany that tested a mutant IDH1 peptide vaccine in humans for the first time. Genomic DNA for TCRB sequencing was isolated from EDTA blood with the DNeasy Blood and Tissue Kit.

Points on this clone: Its cognate antigen has yet to be identified. One base away there is no much larger clone; base qualities are not given.

The germline V gene (reference sequence) yields MNHEY for CDR1 and SMNVEV for CDR2. There are 17 amino acids in the CDR3, from cysteine to phenylalanine inclusive. The kept DNA is CDR3 alone, 51 bases in frame from the first base. V is clipped by 8 bases and J by 2 bases, and the sequence between their germline boundaries is 24 bases long. This specimen was PBMCs, taken from a glioma patient whose treatment included an IDH1 peptide vaccine. This sequence uses TRBV27 and TRBJ1-2, with the D gene too uncertain to name. This sequence was found in a woman aged 40 to 49 with glioma. Some clones in this sample may be carry-over from other donors' samples. In nucleotides, the sequence is TGTGCCAGCCATAGTTCGTGGACTTTAAGTAAGAACTATGGCTACACCTTC. This translates into CASHSSWTLSKNYGYTF.